Presented here are 26 T cell receptor beta chains from one specimen sequenced in a study of cytomegalovirus exposure and HLA in healthy donors. PCR employed 60 Vbeta and 13 Jbeta primers. The table came from immunoSEQ multiplex PCR; TCRdb's copy has only in-frame clones and leaves some out. The data contain under 200,000 clones, around 72% of them singletons. Sequencing was performed on PBMCs. Receptors originate from a woman in her forties or fifties in good health and CMV-seropositive.

This chain uses TRBV6-5 with TRBJ1-1; the match to TRBD1 covers 8 bases. Germline V lookup: CDR1 MNHEY, CDR2 SVGAGI. This CDR3 contains 13 residues. The trim removed 6 bases at V and 5 bases at J, leaving 5 bases unmatched. The CDR3 nucleotides read TGTGCCAGCAGGTTGGGGGACAGGACTGAAGCTTTCTTT. Protein sequence: CASRLGDRTEAFF.

In DNA, the CDR3 is TGTGCCATCAGGTTAGGACTAGCGGGACGGAATGAGCAGTTCTTC. Amino acid sequence: CAIRLGLAGRNEQFF. The rearrangement uses TRBV10-3 and TRBJ2-1, with 12 bases matching TRBD2. CDR1 ENHRY and CDR2 SYGVKD come from the germline V gene. The CDR3 runs 15 residues. V was pared by 6 bases and J by 7 bases, with 7 bases of the junction left unmatched.

The rearrangement joins TRBV2 to TRBJ2-3; 11 bases are a match to TRBD2. The ends lost 11 bases at V and 4 bases at J; junction bases unmatched: 5. The CDR3 totals 13 residues. CDR1 and CDR2 (germline): SNHLY, FYNNEI. The CDR3 reads CAFSGRGADTQYF. The CDR3, as DNA: TGTGCCTTTAGCGGGAGGGGAGCAGATACGCAGTATTTT.

This clone came up once. This rearrangement joins TRBV11-3 to TRBJ2-2; D is unclear. The CDR3 extends over 13 amino acids. CDR1 is SGHNT and CDR2 is YENEEA in the germline V gene. V lost 4 bases and J lost 0, with 3 bases in between. For the CDR3, the DNA is TGTGCCAGCAGCTCCTCGAACACCGGGGAGCTGTTTTTT. Translating gives CASSSSNTGELFF. Variable domain in full (rest from reference TRBV11-3 and TRBJ2-2): EAGVVQSPRYKIIEKKQPVAFWCNPISGHNTLYWYLQNLGQGPELLIRYENEEAVDDSQLPKDRFSAERLKGVDSTLKIQPAELGDSAVYLCASSSSNTGELFFGEGSRLTVL.

The CDR3 loop is CASSLGFRGGHETQYF. CDR3 bases: TGTGCCAGCAGCTTGGGTTTCCGGGGGGGCCATGAGACCCAGTACTTC. The rearrangement uses TRBV5-8 and TRBJ2-5; TRBD2 agrees at 8 bases. The V gene end was trimmed by 0 bases and the J gene end by 5 bases; junction bases not matched to a gene: 9. The CDR3 spans 16 residues. Germline-derived CDR1 and CDR2 are SGHTS and YDEGEE.

V and J are TRBV7-2 and TRBJ2-6; 8 nucleotides align to TRBD1. Per germline, CDR1 SGHTA and CDR2 FQGNSA. The V gene end was trimmed by 0 bases and the J gene end by 0 bases; junction bases not matched to a gene: 10. The CDR3 contains 20 residues. The CDR3 region has the DNA TGTGCCAGCAGCTTAGCGGACAGGGTATACGTCAGCTCTGGGGCCAACGTCCTGACTTTC. It translates to CASSLADRVYVSSGANVLTF.

The V and J genes are TRBV28 and TRBJ2-3; D is unresolved. The germline gives CDR1 MDHEN, CDR2 SYDVKM. The CDR3 loop spans 13 amino acids. Trimming removed 8 bases at V and 4 bases at J, with 13 bases between. The CDR3 spells CASSWRRADTQYF. The CDR3 nucleotides are TGTGCCAGCTCCTGGCGACGGGCAGATACGCAGTATTTT.

This chain links TRBV11-3 with TRBJ2-7; D may be TRBD2 (6 bases). The CDR3 runs 14 residues. Trimming stripped 1 base from V and 8 bases from J, with 15 bases between. The germline CDR1 and CDR2 sequences are SGHNT and YENEEA. DNA of the CDR3: TGTGCCAGCAGCTTAGTTCGCGGGGCCCAGAAGCAGTACTTC. It yields the protein CASSLVRGAQKQYF.

In this sample, this clone turned up many times. The chain employs TRBV18 and TRBJ1-3; 7 nucleotides agree with TRBD1. The V gene end was trimmed by 2 bases and the J gene end by 4 bases; junction bases not matched to a gene: 8. CDR1 KGHSH and CDR2 LQKENI come from the germline V gene. The CDR3 is made up of 16 amino acids. The CDR3 spells CASSPSQTGAGNTIYF. CDR3 coding DNA: TGTGCCAGCTCACCAAGCCAAACAGGGGCCGGAAACACCATATATTTT.

V and J are TRBV19 and TRBJ1-1; possibly TRBD1 for D (5 bases). The V end lost 5 bases, the J end lost 4 bases, and 11 bases lay between the germline ends. Germline V gene sequence: CDR1 LNHDA, CDR2 SQIVND (reference sequence). The CDR3 loop spans 13 amino acids. In nucleotides, the CDR3 is TGTGCCAGTAGTCCAGGGCGCAGCACTGAAGCTTTCTTT. This sequence encodes CASSPGRSTEAFF.

CDR3 nucleotide sequence: TGTGCTAGTGGTTTGCCCGAGACAGATACGCAGTATTTT. This sequence encodes CASGLPETDTQYF. The J gene is TRBJ2-3, the V gene TRBV12-5; D call uncertain. CDR3 size: 13 residues. V shed 2 bases and J shed 3 bases, with 6 bases lying between them. From germline, CDR1 is LGHNT and CDR2 FRNRAP.

This chain joins TRBV6-1 and TRBJ2-3; 10 bases map to TRBD2. The CDR3 contains 17 residues. The J segment lost 2 bases and the V segment lost 1 base, leaving 6 bases of the junction unmatched. Germline V gene lookup returns CDR1 MNHNS and CDR2 SASEGT. CDR3 sequence (DNA): TGTGCCAGCAGTGAAGTAGATAGCGGGGGGATCACAGATACGCAGTATTTT. This gives the protein CASSEVDSGGITDTQYF.

This rearrangement joins TRBV13 to TRBJ2-3, with TRBD2 matching over 11 bases. Germline lookup yields CDR1 PRHDT and CDR2 FYEKMQ (reference sequence). This CDR3 is 15 amino acids long. Unmatched junction bases numbered 5, after V lost 6 bases and J lost 3 bases. The CDR3 DNA sequence: TGTGCCAGCAGGACTAGCGGGGATCTGACAGATACGCAGTATTTT. Translated: CASRTSGDLTDTQYF.

The V and J genes are TRBV6-5 and TRBJ2-5; D unresolved. V lost 6 bases and J lost 5, with 16 bases in between. Germline V lookup: CDR1 MNHEY, CDR2 SVGAGI. The CDR3 spans 14 residues. The CDR3 sequence: CASRRTDLGETQYF. The CDR3 DNA follows: TGTGCCAGCAGACGCACGGATCTCGGGGAGACCCAGTACTTC.

The chain is built from TRBV10-3 and TRBJ1-5, with a tentative D call TRBD1 (5 bases). The CDR3 loop spans 14 amino acids. Germline CDR1 ENHRY, CDR2 SYGVKD. V dropped 7 bases and J dropped 0 bases, with 10 bases sitting between them. The CDR3 is CAITQEPSNQPQHF. In DNA form, the CDR3 reads TGTGCCATCACACAGGAACCTAGCAATCAGCCCCAGCATTTT.

V is TRBV9 and J is TRBJ2-7, with 8 positions matching TRBD2. This CDR3 is 16 amino acids long. Germline assignment: CDR1 SGDLS and CDR2 YYNGEE. Trimming took 0 bases from V and 5 from J; bases not matched to a gene: 10. The CDR3 DNA reads as TGTGCCAGCAGCGTAGATGGTAGCGGGATCTTGGACGAGCAGTACTTC. Protein product: CASSVDGSGILDEQYF.

This chain links TRBV20-1 with TRBJ2-5; 7 positions agree with TRBD1. The J call may not be correct, given that the DNA end is closer to TRBJ2-7. Germline CDR1 is DFQATT and CDR2 is SNEGSKA (reference sequence). The CDR3 is made up of 11 amino acids. CDR3 in amino acids: CSARQGYEQYF. Here the CDR3 DNA reads TGCAGTGCAAGACAGGGCTACGAGCAGTACTTC.

This chain connects TRBV7-2 to TRBJ2-7; 9 positions agree with TRBD2. Germline values: CDR1 SGHTA, CDR2 FQGNSA. This CDR3 has 13 residues. V lost 11 bases and J lost 6; bases outside the gene matches: 11. The CDR3 nucleotides are TGTGCCTGGAGGGCTAGCGGGGTTCGCGAGCAGTACTTC. The encoded protein is CAWRASGVREQYF.

This rearrangement joins TRBV27 to TRBJ2-3; the match to TRBD2 covers 11 bases. The CDR3 length is 18 residues. Looked up from germline, CDR1 is MNHEY and CDR2 is SMNVEV (reference sequence). The V gene end was trimmed by 5 bases and the J gene end by 3 bases; junction bases not matched to a gene: 13. CDR3 sequence reads: CASSATRLAGFVTDTQYF. The CDR3 DNA sequence: TGTGCCAGCAGTGCCACTCGACTAGCGGGATTTGTGACAGATACGCAGTATTTT.

The chain employs TRBV5-1 and TRBJ1-1; TRBD1 agrees at 9 bases. The CDR3 is made up of 15 amino acids. Germline loops: CDR1 SGHRS, CDR2 YFSETQ. With V trimmed by 3 bases and J by 7 bases, 10 bases remained unmatched. The CDR3 is CASSSGTGFAGEAFF. The CDR3 region has the DNA TGCGCCAGCAGCTCCGGGACAGGGTTCGCGGGTGAAGCTTTCTTT.

The chain combines TRBV7-2 with TRBJ1-2; D is perhaps TRBD1 (5 bases). The germline CDR1 and CDR2 sequences are SGHTA and FQGNSA. V lost 1 base and J 3 bases, leaving 12 bases between the germline ends. The CDR3 sequence is 15 residues long. The CDR3 coding sequence is TGTGCCAGCAGCTTAGATGCAGGGTACGACTATGGCTACACCTTC. Protein: CASSLDAGYDYGYTF.

The rearrangement joins TRBV5-1 to TRBJ1-1; TRBD1 is a possible D gene (6 bases). Germline CDR1 is SGHRS and CDR2 is YFSETQ. V was clipped by 4 bases and J by 1 base, with 20 bases between them. The CDR3 runs 17 residues. The CDR3 loop is CASSRGATQGPNTEAFF. CDR3 DNA sequence: TGCGCCAGCAGCCGTGGGGCCACACAGGGTCCGAACACTGAAGCTTTCTTT. Using reference TRBV5-1 and TRBJ1-1 for the parts outside the CDR3, the full variable domain is KAGVTQTPRYLIKTRGQQVTLSCSPISGHRSVSWYQQTPGQGLQFLFEYFSETQRNKGNFPGRFSGRQFSNSRSEMNVSTLELGDSALYLCASSRGATQGPNTEAFFGQGTRLTVV.

In this sample, this clone turned up once. The chain recombines TRBV2 with TRBJ2-7, with TRBD2 matching 7 bases. V lost 6 bases to trimming and J lost 1 base; unmatched junction nucleotides: 3. The CDR3 consists of 13 residues. The germline V gene encodes CDR1 SNHLY and CDR2 FYNNEI. CDR3 sequence reads: CASRGRGSYEQYF. The CDR3 DNA reads TGTGCCAGCAGGGGGAGGGGTTCCTACGAGCAGTACTTC.

A few counts support this clone. This chain joins TRBV28 and TRBJ2-5; no firm D call. Trimming took 3 bases from V and 6 from J, leaving 14 bases between them. This CDR3 is built from 14 residues. Looked up from germline, CDR1 is MDHEN and CDR2 is SYDVKM. The DNA of the CDR3 is TGTGCCAGCAGTTTGCGTCTCCCAGGAAAGACCCAGTACTTC. Protein sequence: CASSLRLPGKTQYF. Combining the CDR3 with reference TRBV28 and TRBJ2-5 gives the whole variable domain DVKVTQSSRYLVKRTGEKVFLECVQDMDHENMFWYRQDPGLGLRLIYFSYDVKMKEKGDIPEGYSVSREKKERFSLILESASTNQTSMYLCASSLRLPGKTQYFGPGTRLLVL.

Remarks on this clone: One junction end disagrees with the germline gene, perhaps due to a read error. The V call is TRBV2, the J call TRBJ2-2, with 11 bases fitting TRBD2. CDR1 and CDR2 (germline): SNHLY, FYNNEI. The CDR3 spans 20 residues. The CDR3 DNA is TGTGCCAGCAGTGAAGCGCTTGGGCTAGCGGGGGGTAGGAACACCAGGGAGCTGTTTTTT. Protein sequence: CASSEALGLAGGRNTRELFF. The variable domain in full, completed from reference TRBV2 and TRBJ2-2, reads EPEVTQTPSHQVTQMGQEVILRCVPISNHLYFYWYRQILGQKVEFLVSFYNNEISEKSEIFDDQFSVERPDGSNFTLKIRSTKLEDSAMYFCASSEALGLAGGRNTRELFFGEGSRLTVL.

The rearrangement links TRBV7-2 to TRBJ2-3; TRBD1 matches 7 bases. Per the germline V gene, CDR1 is SGHTA and CDR2 is FQGNSA. The trim removed 5 bases at V and 8 bases at J, leaving 13 bases unmatched. The CDR3 runs 15 residues. CDR3 DNA sequence: TGTGCCAGCAGCCCTCGAGGGGGCGCTGTGACTACGCAGTATTTT. This gives the protein CASSPRGGAVTTQYF. Combining the CDR3 with reference TRBV7-2 and TRBJ2-3 gives the whole variable domain GAGVSQSPSNKVTEKGKDVELRCDPISGHTALYWYRQSLGQGLEFLIYFQGNSAPDKSGLPSDRFSAERTGGSVSTLTIQRTQQEDSAVYLCASSPRGGAVTTQYFGPGTRLTVL.